Sequencing of this TCR beta chain was carried out in a study of tumor-infiltrating lymphocytes in primary liver carcinoma. Germline V CDR1 and CDR2: SGHAT, FQNNGV. V lost 10 bases, J lost 9 bases, and 24 bases lay in between. This CDR3 contains 14 residues. Starting from roughly 540 ng of total RNA, TCR beta cDNA was produced with a primer in the constant region. Construction of TCR beta libraries relied on three successive nested multiplex PCR rounds employing slightly modified ARM-PCR. The first two PCR rounds, around 10 cycles each, used TRBV1-TRBV30 forward primers and a C-beta reverse primer. TCRdb reprocessed the multiplex PCR reads with MiXCR, giving one entry per CDR3 protein. The sample lists 90,000 to 150,000 distinct CDR3 sequences; roughly 70% were seen once. The study co-extracted DNA and RNA from approximately 20-30 mg of unsorted bulk tissue. Every patient in the cohort had a primary liver carcinoma. That carcinoma was treated by surgical resection.

This clonotype came up once. Material for sequencing was tumor-adjacent normal liver tissue. The TCR was taken from a woman aged 60 to 75 with primary liver carcinoma and hepatitis B virus infection. This chain links TRBV11-2 with TRBJ1-2, with a tentative D call TRBD1 (6 bases). In nucleotides, the CDR3 is TGTGCCATTAGCAGGCAGGGGTCAGGAGGCAGCTACACCTTC. Encoded protein: CAISRQGSGGSYTF. Together with reference TRBV11-2 and TRBJ1-2, the CDR3 gives the full variable domain: EAGVAQSPRYKIIEKRQSVAFWCNPISGHATLYWYQQILGQGPKLLIQFQNNGVVDDSQLPKDRFSAERLKGVDSTLKIQPAKLEDSAVYLCAISRQGSGGSYTFGSGTRLTVV.